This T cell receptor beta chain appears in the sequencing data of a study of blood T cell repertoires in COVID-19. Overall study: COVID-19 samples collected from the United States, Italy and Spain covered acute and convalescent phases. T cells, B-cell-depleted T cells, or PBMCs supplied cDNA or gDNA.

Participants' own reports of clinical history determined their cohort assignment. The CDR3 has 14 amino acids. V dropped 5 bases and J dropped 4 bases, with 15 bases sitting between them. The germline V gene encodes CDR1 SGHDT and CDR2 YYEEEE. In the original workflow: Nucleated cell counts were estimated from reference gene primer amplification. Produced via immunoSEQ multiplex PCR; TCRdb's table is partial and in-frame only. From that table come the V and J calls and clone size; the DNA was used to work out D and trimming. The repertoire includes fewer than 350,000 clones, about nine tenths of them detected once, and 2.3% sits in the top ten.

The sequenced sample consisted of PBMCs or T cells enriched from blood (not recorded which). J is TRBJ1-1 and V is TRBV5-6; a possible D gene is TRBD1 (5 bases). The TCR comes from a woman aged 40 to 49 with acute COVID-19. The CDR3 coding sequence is TGTGCCAGCAGACAAACAGGTTTAGGCACTGAAGCTTTCTTT. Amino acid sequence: CASRQTGLGTEAFF.